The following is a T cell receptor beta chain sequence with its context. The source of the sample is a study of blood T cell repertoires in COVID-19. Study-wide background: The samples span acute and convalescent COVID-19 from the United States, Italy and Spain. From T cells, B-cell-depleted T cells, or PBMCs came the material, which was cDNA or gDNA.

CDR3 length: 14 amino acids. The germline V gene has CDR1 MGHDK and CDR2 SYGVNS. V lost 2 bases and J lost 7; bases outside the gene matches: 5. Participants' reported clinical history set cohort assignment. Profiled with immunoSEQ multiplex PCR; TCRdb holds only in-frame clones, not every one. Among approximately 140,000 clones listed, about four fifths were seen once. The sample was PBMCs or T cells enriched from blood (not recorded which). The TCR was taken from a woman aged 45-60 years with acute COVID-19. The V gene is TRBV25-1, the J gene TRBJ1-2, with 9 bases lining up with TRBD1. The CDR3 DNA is TGTGCCAGCAGTGAAATAGGGACAGGGATTGGCTACACCTTC. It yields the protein CASSEIGTGIGYTF.